The clone carrying this TCR beta chain was found many times. Germline loops: CDR1 MNHEY, CDR2 SVGEGT. The CDR3 has 14 amino acids. Trimming stripped 9 bases from V and 0 bases from J, with 12 bases between. The TCRbeta library incorporated unique molecular identifiers. TCRdb reprocessed the PCR reads with MiXCR, giving one entry per CDR3 protein. This table holds 200,000 to 300,000 distinct CDR3 sequences, 12% found once. This sample stems from a study of T-cell reconstitution after alpha-beta-depleted transplantation in children. This specimen consisted of PBMCs from the stem cell graft donor, obtained from the stem cell graft. The chain couples TRBV6-2 or TRBV6-3 to TRBJ2-1, with D perhaps TRBD1 (5 bases). The receptor's source is a human donor who donated a stem cell graft to a child with acute lymphoblastic leukemia. For the CDR3, the DNA is TGTGCCAGTGTGAGCAGGGCCTCCTACAATGAGCAGTTCTTC. This gives the protein CASVSRASYNEQFF.